Sequencing of this TCR beta chain was carried out in a study of CD8 T cells in ankylosing spondylitis. Study-wide results and limits: The authors found the disease-linked clones to be CD8+ and relatively rare in peripheral blood. Reactive arthritis synovial fluid and blood previously showed some of these motif variants. Matched ankylosing spondylitis synovial fluid reportedly showed significant enrichment of disease-linked clones.

Germline V gives CDR1 SEHNR, CDR2 FQNEAQ (reference sequence). After removal of 6 bases from V and 4 bases from J, the junction contained 9 bases not matched to a gene. This CDR3 is 16 amino acids long. This clonotype was counted ten times or more. The antigen is not known. Scientists made TCR beta libraries using quantitative 5'-RACE with molecular barcodes. TCRdb redid the calling of the 5' RACE reads with MiXCR, one entry per CDR3 protein. The table shows about 39,000 distinct CDR3 sequences, with approximately 10% occurring only once. Material for sequencing was blood, either unsorted or a sorted T cell fraction (not recorded which). The V gene is TRBV7-9, the J gene TRBJ2-3; 11 bases match TRBD2. The source is a male donor with ankylosing spondylitis or in good health (not recorded which). CDR3 sequence reads: CASSPTSGRISDTQYF. In DNA form, the CDR3 reads TGTGCCAGCAGTCCTACTAGCGGGAGAATTTCAGATACGCAGTATTTT.